The table lists the clone carrying this T cell receptor (beta chain) with a few counts. Its antigen remains unidentified. Germline CDR1 reads MDHEN; CDR2 reads SYDVKM. The CDR3 is made up of 12 amino acids. Trimming took 6 bases from V and 7 from J, leaving 9 bases between them. Treatment described: roughly 10-day PBMC culture with coronavirus spike peptide pools or control peptides (ViraFEST assay). The entry originates in a study of vaccination and CD4 T cells after COVID-19. With the Oncomine TCR Beta short-read assay, DNA from cultured CD4+ T cells was sequenced. A single record per CDR3 protein comes from TCRdb applying MiXCR to the PCR reads. This table holds almost 25,000 distinct CDR3 sequences, around three fifths found once.

The receptor comes from a human donor who had recovered from COVID-19. This rearrangement joins TRBV28 to TRBJ1-4, with unresolved D. Sequenced material: CD4+ T cells from blood, cultured in vitro. CDR3 loop: CASSRAGEKLFF. The DNA for the CDR3 is TGTGCCAGCAGCCGGGCAGGTGAAAAACTGTTTTTT.